Detailed here is one TCR beta chain. Its antigen is undetermined. This specimen comes from a study of T cell responses to AZD1222 COVID-19 vaccine. Per the germline V gene, CDR1 is MNHEY and CDR2 is SVGAGI. The CDR3 is made up of 13 amino acids. J was trimmed by 2 bases and V by 6 bases; bases with no gene match: 4. Profiled with immunoSEQ multiplex PCR; TCRdb holds only in-frame clones, not every one. This table holds about 120,000 clones, approximately 90% found once. Study-level results: Females outnumbered males among donors, who were mostly white British; clonal diversity was possibly underestimated.

J is TRBJ2-7 and V is TRBV6-5, with 7 nucleotides matching TRBD1. The sequence was obtained from an adult in good health. The sample here was peripheral blood, taken on day 0 of AZD1222 vaccination. The CDR3 is CASRAGGPYEQYF. CDR3 sequence (DNA): TGTGCCAGCAGGGCAGGGGGTCCCTACGAGCAGTACTTC.